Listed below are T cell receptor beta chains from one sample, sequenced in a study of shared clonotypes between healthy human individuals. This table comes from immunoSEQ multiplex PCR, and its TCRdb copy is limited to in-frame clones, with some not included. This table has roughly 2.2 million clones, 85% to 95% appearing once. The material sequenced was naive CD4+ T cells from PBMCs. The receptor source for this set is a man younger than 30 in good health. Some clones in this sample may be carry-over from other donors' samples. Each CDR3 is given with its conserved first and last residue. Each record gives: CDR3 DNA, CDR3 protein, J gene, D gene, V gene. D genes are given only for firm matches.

TGTGCCAGCAGCCAAGATGGCCCGGATGGGGGGGAGCTGTTTTTT	CASSQDGPDGGELFF	TRBJ2-2	.	TRBV4-2
TGCGCCAGCAGCTTGGCAGCGGCGGATTTTTCCTACAATGAGCAGTTCTTC	CASSLAAADFSYNEQFF	TRBJ2-1	.	TRBV5-1
TGTGCCAGCAGTGGGGTCAACTCTCAGCCCCAGCATTTT	CASSGVNSQPQHF	TRBJ1-5	.	TRBV6-6
TGCGCCAGCAGCCCCATGGCGGACTCTGGCTACACCTTC	CASSPMADSGYTF	TRBJ1-2	.	TRBV4-3
TGTGCCAGCAGCAACTACTCAGAAAGCCGGGTTAGGGACACAGATACGCAGTATTTT	CASSNYSESRVRDTDTQYF	TRBJ2-3	.	TRBV21-1
TGTGCCAGCAGCCTCCCACCTGTGACTAGGGCAGATACGCAGTATTTT	CASSLPPVTRADTQYF	TRBJ2-3	.	TRBV11-2
TGTGCCAGCAGTGGGGTGAGCCCGGACACTGAAGCTTTCTTT	CASSGVSPDTEAFF	TRBJ1-1	.	TRBV2
TGTGCCAGCAGCCCCCTGCTAGCGGCCACAGATACGCAGTATTTT	CASSPLLAATDTQYF	TRBJ2-3	TRBD2	TRBV7-3
TGTGCCAGCAGCACGCAACCCCTTAATGAAAAACTGTTTTTT	CASSTQPLNEKLFF	TRBJ1-4	.	TRBV28
TGCGCCAGCAGCTTGGTGTTGGGCAGGGGTGGCTATGGCTACACCTTC	CASSLVLGRGGYGYTF	TRBJ1-2	.	TRBV5-1